Each of the 16 T cell receptor beta chains below was sequenced from the same sample in a study of OX40 agonist ivuxolimab in advanced cancers. TCRdb's copy holds only in-frame clones and misses some; the assay was immunoSEQ multiplex PCR. Among 42,000 or so clones, about 86% were seen once, and the ten largest hold just over 20%. Sequences were derived from CD4+ or CD8+ T cells sorted from blood, sampled in a trial of the OX40 agonist ivuxolimab. These receptors all come from an adult with an advanced solid tumor such as melanoma, head and neck, liver or kidney cancer.

The J gene is TRBJ2-3, the V gene TRBV21-1. TRBV21-1 is annotated as a pseudogene. The CDR3 is 10 amino acids. CDR3 loop: CARKADTQYF. The DNA for the CDR3 is TGTGCCAGAAAGGCGGATACGCAGTATTTT.

CDR3 protein: CASSFSGGEAGELFF. For the CDR3, the DNA is TGTGCCAGCAGTTTCAGCGGGGGGGAGGCCGGGGAGCTGTTTTTT. This rearrangement joins TRBV28 to TRBJ2-2; TRBD2 matches 10 bases. This CDR3 comprises 15 residues. V gave up 3 bases and J gave up 6 bases; unmatched junction bases: 4. The germline CDR1 and CDR2 sequences are MDHEN and SYDVKM.

The chain employs TRBV5-4 and TRBJ2-5; D might be TRBD1 (8 bases). This CDR3 has 15 amino acids. Germline V gene lookup returns CDR1 SGHNT and CDR2 YYREEE (reference sequence). Trimming cost V 3 bases and J 5 bases, with 17 bases left between them. The CDR3 loop reads CASSWPTGGGETQYF. For the CDR3, the DNA is TGTGCCAGCAGCTGGCCCACAGGGGGAGGGGAGACCCAGTACTTC. Full variable domain (outside the CDR3, taken from reference TRBV5-4 and TRBJ2-5): ETGVTQSPTHLIKTRGQQVTLRCSSQSGHNTVSWYQQALGQGPQFIFQYYREEENGRGNFPPRFSGLQFPNYSSELNVNALELDDSALYLCASSWPTGGGETQYFGPGTRLLVL.

This clone was observed a few times. The rearrangement joins TRBV9 to TRBJ2-1; a weak D match, TRBD2 (5 bases). CDR1 SGDLS and CDR2 YYNGEE come from the germline V gene. This CDR3 has 15 amino acids. The V gene lost 4 bases and the J gene lost 2 bases, with 13 bases spanning the gap. CDR3 in DNA: TGTGCCAGCAGCCAAGGGCGGGCGACCTACAATGAGCAGTTCTTC. Its protein is CASSQGRATYNEQFF.

This sequence joins TRBV5-4 and TRBJ2-1, with D perhaps TRBD2 (5 bases). The CDR3 has 15 residues. The V and J ends lost 4 bases and 6 bases respectively, with 17 bases between them. In germline, CDR1 is SGHNT, CDR2 YYREEE (reference sequence). CDR3 bases: TGTGCCAGCAGCCTTCGATCCGGGAAGCCCAATGAGCAGTTCTTC. Translated: CASSLRSGKPNEQFF. Full variable domain (missing parts from reference TRBV5-4 and TRBJ2-1): ETGVTQSPTHLIKTRGQQVTLRCSSQSGHNTVSWYQQALGQGPQFIFQYYREEENGRGNFPPRFSGLQFPNYSSELNVNALELDDSALYLCASSLRSGKPNEQFFGPGTRLTVL.

The chain uses TRBV4-1 and TRBJ2-2; D perhaps matches TRBD2 (5 bases). Germline assignment: CDR1 MGHRA and CDR2 YSYEKL. V shed 4 bases and J shed 5 bases, with 17 bases lying between them. The CDR3 sequence is 16 residues long. The CDR3 DNA is TGCGCCAGCAGCCGACCGGACGGCGGAGGAACCGGGGAGCTGTTTTTT. As protein: CASSRPDGGGTGELFF.

This clone is labeled as medium-sized. The CDR3 reads CASSLVTTTEAFF. As DNA, the CDR3 is TGTGCCAGCAGCTTAGTCACAACCACTGAAGCTTTCTTT. The chain is built from TRBV11-2 and TRBJ1-1; D unresolved. This CDR3 has 13 amino acids. V gave up 1 base and J gave up 4 bases, with 7 bases separating them. Germline CDR1 and CDR2: SGHAT and FQNNGV.

The chain uses TRBV14 and TRBJ1-4; D is uncertain. Germline assignment: CDR1 SGHDN and CDR2 FVKESK. This CDR3 comprises 14 residues. V shed 1 base and J shed 4 bases, with 7 bases lying between them. The CDR3, as DNA: TGTGCCAGCAGCCAAGGGCCTAATAATGAAAAACTGTTTTTT. Its protein product is CASSQGPNNEKLFF. Combining the CDR3 with reference TRBV14 and TRBJ1-4 gives the whole variable domain EAGVTQFPSHSVIEKGQTVTLRCDPISGHDNLYWYRRVMGKEIKFLLHFVKESKQDESGMPNNRFLAERTGGTYSTLKVQPAELEDSGVYFCASSQGPNNEKLFFGSGTQLSVL.

The chain couples TRBV7-9 to TRBJ2-1; TRBD2 matches at 7 bases. There are 14 residues in the CDR3. Germline-derived CDR1 and CDR2 are SEHNR and FQNEAQ (reference sequence). The V segment lost 5 bases and the J segment 9 bases; nucleotides outside the gene matches: 10. Here the CDR3 reads CASSPLLAVIEQFF. As DNA, the CDR3 is TGTGCCAGCAGCCCCTTGCTAGCGGTTATTGAGCAGTTCTTC.

The V call is TRBV6-1, the J call TRBJ1-5, with TRBD1 matching over 8 bases. The V segment lost 3 bases and the J segment 7 bases; nucleotides outside the gene matches: 11. Germline CDR1 is MNHNS and CDR2 is SASEGT. The CDR3 length is 16 residues. The CDR3 region is CASSDRRQGAKQPQHF. CDR3 bases: TGTGCCAGCAGTGATCGGCGGCAGGGGGCGAAGCAGCCCCAGCATTTT.

V gene TRBV5-8 combines with J gene TRBJ1-6, with 10 bases matching TRBD1. CDR1 and CDR2 (germline): SGHTS, YDEGEE. CDR3 size: 16 residues. V shed 4 bases and J 4 bases; nucleotides not matched to a gene: 5. DNA of the CDR3: TGTGCCAGCAGCCGGGACAGGGGAATTTATAATTCACCCCTCCACTTT. Translated: CASSRDRGIYNSPLHF.

The sample holds one count of this clone. The chain carries TRBV4-1 and TRBJ2-3, with TRBD2 identical over 11 bases. The ends lost 1 base at V and 2 bases at J; junction bases unmatched: 2. This CDR3 has 16 amino acids. The V gene's germline CDR1 is MGHRA and CDR2 YSYEKL. CDR3 loop: CASSQGSGGATDTQYF. The CDR3 DNA follows: TGCGCCAGCAGCCAAGGTAGCGGGGGGGCCACAGATACGCAGTATTTT.

The V gene is TRBV11-2, the J gene TRBJ2-7, with 7 nucleotides matching TRBD1. With 2 bases clipped from V and 8 bases from J, the junction kept 18 bases outside the gene matches. The germline CDR1 and CDR2 sequences are SGHAT and FQNNGV. The CDR3 contains 17 residues. CDR3 protein: CASSLPLDRANLEQQYF. The CDR3 nucleotides read TGTGCCAGCAGCTTACCTCTCGACAGGGCCAACCTTGAGCAGCAGTACTTC.

This chain joins TRBV5-4 and TRBJ1-2; 7 nucleotides line up with TRBD1. The CDR3 consists of 14 residues. Germline lookup yields CDR1 SGHNT and CDR2 YYREEE (reference sequence). The V and J ends lost 5 bases and 4 bases, in that order; junction bases with no gene match: 8. CDR3 protein: CASSYRQGLYGYTF. In nucleotides, the CDR3 is TGTGCCAGCAGTTACAGACAGGGTCTCTATGGCTACACCTTC. Complete variable domain (other parts from reference TRBV5-4 and TRBJ1-2): ETGVTQSPTHLIKTRGQQVTLRCSSQSGHNTVSWYQQALGQGPQFIFQYYREEENGRGNFPPRFSGLQFPNYSSELNVNALELDDSALYLCASSYRQGLYGYTFGSGTRLTVV.

In this sample, this clone turned up a few times. The CDR3 reads CASSQDSNSRYEQYF. The CDR3 DNA follows: TGCGCCAGCAGCCAAGATAGTAACAGTAGGTACGAGCAGTACTTC. This chain links TRBV4-3 with TRBJ2-7; no firm D call. The V end was cut by 0 bases, the J end by 4 bases, with 13 bases between. The germline V gene has CDR1 LGHNA and CDR2 YSLEER. This CDR3 contains 15 residues.

This chain joins TRBV5-6 and TRBJ1-4; unclear D gene. The CDR3 sequence is 13 residues long. V was pared by 3 bases and J by 8 bases, with 11 bases between. Germline V lookup: CDR1 SGHDT, CDR2 YYEEEE. CDR3 region: CASSWVSEEKLFF. CDR3 nucleotides: TGTGCCAGCAGCTGGGTGTCTGAGGAAAAACTGTTTTTT.